Shown below are 22 T cell receptor beta chains from a single sample sequenced in a study of neurological immune-mediated disorders. TCRdb re-analysed the 5' RACE reads in MiXCR, keeping a single row per CDR3 protein. Of roughly 40,000 distinct CDR3 sequences listed, 2.5% are singletons. Sequenced sample: PBMCs. The receptor set was obtained from a man aged 50 to 60 with multiple sclerosis.

This clonotype was picked up many times. V and J are TRBV7-3 and TRBJ2-3; TRBD2 matches at 10 bases. The J segment lost 5 bases and the V segment lost 5 bases, leaving 7 bases of the junction unmatched. The length of the CDR3 is 15 residues. Germline V gene data show CDR1 as SGHTA and CDR2 as FQGTGA. The CDR3 nucleotides are TGTGCCAGCAGCCCCAGGACTAGCGGTGGAGATACGCAGTATTTT. Translating it yields CASSPRTSGGDTQYF.

This clonotype was detected many times. CDR3: CASSLTGLEQFF. CDR3 bases: TGTGCCAGCAGCTTGACAGGGCTTGAGCAGTTCTTC. J is TRBJ2-1 and V is TRBV7-3; 7 bases map to TRBD1. The CDR3 totals 12 residues. Germline V CDR1 and CDR2: SGHTA, FQGTGA. The V and J ends lost 3 bases and 9 bases, in that order; junction bases with no gene match: 2. Combining the CDR3 with reference TRBV7-3 and TRBJ2-1 gives the whole variable domain GAGVSQTPSNKVTEKGKYVELRCDPISGHTALYWYRQSLGQGPEFLIYFQGTGAADDSGLPNDRFFAVRPEGSVSTLKIQRTERGDSAVYLCASSLTGLEQFFGPGTRLTVL.

This clonotype was recorded at least ten times. The chain carries TRBV25-1 and TRBJ2-7; perhaps TRBD1 as D (5 bases). Looked up from germline, CDR1 is MGHDK and CDR2 is SYGVNS. This CDR3 comprises 13 residues. Trimming removed 6 bases at V and 3 bases at J, with 12 bases between. The CDR3, as DNA: TGTGCCAGCAGGCAGGGAAGGTACTACGAGCAGTACTTC. Its translation is CASRQGRYYEQYF.

This clonotype was seen many times. The rearrangement links TRBV29-1 to TRBJ2-7, with TRBD1 matching 9 bases. Germline CDR1 SQVTM, CDR2 ANQGSEA. The CDR3 contains 12 residues. V gave up 6 bases and J gave up 4 bases; unmatched junction bases: 4. The CDR3: CSVTTGGYEQYF. In DNA, the CDR3 is TGCAGCGTCACGACAGGGGGGTACGAGCAGTACTTC.

Ten or more counts support this clonotype. The chain is built from TRBV4-1 and TRBJ2-1, with D unresolved. Trimming pared 0 bases from V and 4 bases from J, leaving 7 bases between. The CDR3 contains 14 residues. Germline-derived CDR1 and CDR2 are MGHRA and YSYEKL. The DNA of the CDR3 is TGCGCCAGCAGCCAAGATCCGCTATACAATGAGCAGTTCTTC. This codes for CASSQDPLYNEQFF.

This clonotype came up many times. The V call is TRBV10-2, the J call TRBJ2-3; 7 nucleotides match TRBD2. This CDR3 region has 12 residues. After removal of 8 bases from V and 4 bases from J, the junction contained 3 bases not matched to a gene. Germline V CDR1 and CDR2: WSHSY, SAAADI. CDR3 DNA sequence: TGCGCCAGCGGGGGGAGGGCAGATACGCAGTATTTT. It encodes CASGGRADTQYF.

In this sample, this clonotype turned up many times. V usage is TRBV3-1 and J usage is TRBJ1-6; D is unresolved. CDR3 length: 13 amino acids. In germline, CDR1 is LGHDT, CDR2 YNNKEL (reference sequence). Trimming stripped 0 bases from V and 10 bases from J, with 7 bases between. The CDR3 spells CASSQDVRSPLHF. The CDR3 coding sequence is TGTGCCAGCAGCCAAGATGTTCGATCACCCCTCCACTTT.

This clonotype has at least ten counts. The CDR3 loop reads CASRTTGDSSEQYF. DNA of the CDR3: TGTGCCAGCAGGACGACGGGAGATTCATCCGAGCAGTACTTC. The chain links TRBV12-3 or TRBV12-4 to TRBJ2-7; maybe TRBD2 (6 bases). This CDR3 has 14 amino acids. V was pared by 6 bases and J by 6 bases, with 18 bases between.

This clonotype has at least ten counts. The V gene is TRBV7-2, the J gene TRBJ1-1; D unclear. The CDR3 has 13 amino acids. The V gene lost 0 bases and the J gene lost 8 bases, with 10 bases spanning the gap. Germline V CDR1 and CDR2: SGHTA, FQGNSA. CDR3 coding DNA: TGTGCCAGCAGCTTAGCGTTAGTGGGGGAAGCTTTCTTT. It is translated as CASSLALVGEAFF.

In this sample, this clonotype turned up many times. This chain joins TRBV18 and TRBJ1-1, with 8 bases fitting TRBD1. This CDR3 is 14 amino acids long. Germline V gives CDR1 KGHSH, CDR2 LQKENI. V shed 2 bases and J 1 base; nucleotides not matched to a gene: 0. The CDR3 reads CASSPGTGNTEAFF. The CDR3 coding sequence is TGTGCCAGCTCACCAGGGACAGGGAACACTGAAGCTTTCTTT. Using reference TRBV18 and TRBJ1-1 for the parts outside the CDR3, the full variable domain is NAGVMQNPRHLVRRRGQEARLRCSPMKGHSHVYWYRQLPEEGLKFMVYLQKENIIDESGMPKERFSAEFPKEGPSILRIQQVVRGDSAAYFCASSPGTGNTEAFFGQGTRLTVV.

This clonotype has a count of ten or more. This chain uses TRBV5-1 with TRBJ1-2; D uncertain. Germline V gene lookup returns CDR1 SGHRS and CDR2 YFSETQ. The ends were cut back, 0 bases at V and 8 bases at J, with 14 bases in the middle. The CDR3 is made up of 14 amino acids. The CDR3 nucleotides read TGCGCCAGCAGCTTGGTGGGTGACAACGCGGGCTACACCTTC. Its protein product is CASSLVGDNAGYTF.

Details on this clonotype: A much bigger clone sits one base away, suggesting this may be a read error. This chain connects TRBV12-3 or TRBV12-4 to TRBJ1-1, with 7 bases matching TRBD1. This CDR3 region has 15 residues. Written as DNA, the CDR3 is TGTGCCAGCAGTCCAACTCCGGACAGGCCAACTGAATCTTTCTTT. Its translation is CASSPTPDRPTESFF.

This clonotype was observed at least ten times. The chain recombines TRBV5-1 with TRBJ2-3, with 7 bases matching TRBD1. Germline-derived CDR1 and CDR2 are SGHRS and YFSETQ. There are 15 residues in the CDR3. The junction had 9 bases not matched to a gene; V was cut back by 4 bases and J by 4 bases. The CDR3 DNA reads TGCGCCAGCAGCGGAACAGGGGATGGCGCAGATACGCAGTATTTT. It is translated as CASSGTGDGADTQYF.

This clonotype has at least ten counts. V is TRBV6-5 and J is TRBJ1-2, with TRBD1 matching 9 bases. The CDR3 spans 14 residues. The V segment lost 6 bases and the J segment 7 bases; nucleotides outside the gene matches: 9. Germline assignment: CDR1 MNHEY and CDR2 SVGAGI. CDR3 in DNA: TGTGCCAGCAGCTCGGGACAGGGCGAACGTGGCTACACCTTC. It encodes CASSSGQGERGYTF.

The table lists this clonotype with many counts. The V gene is TRBV27, the J gene TRBJ2-7, with 10 bases lining up with TRBD1. Germline CDR1 is MNHEY and CDR2 is SMNVEV (reference sequence). The V and J ends lost 4 bases and 2 bases, in that order; junction bases with no gene match: 5. The CDR3 loop spans 15 amino acids. As DNA, the CDR3 is TGTGCCAGCAGTTACCGACAGGGGGCTACCTACGAGCAGTACTTC. Amino acid sequence: CASSYRQGATYEQYF.

This clonotype was counted at least ten times. This chain uses TRBV20-1 with TRBJ1-4, with 9 bases aligning to TRBD1. The trim removed 5 bases at V and 8 bases at J, leaving 6 bases unmatched. Per the germline V gene, CDR1 is DFQATT and CDR2 is SNEGSKA (reference sequence). The CDR3 length is 13 residues. DNA for the CDR3: TGCAGTGCTTGGGACAGGGAAAAAGAAAAACTGTTTTTT. Its protein is CSAWDREKEKLFF.

This clonotype was detected ten times or more. CDR3: CASRDLNYGYTF. CDR3 in DNA: TGTGCCAGCAGAGATTTAAACTATGGCTACACCTTC. The rearrangement joins TRBV12-3 or TRBV12-4 to TRBJ1-2; the D is unclear. The length of the CDR3 is 12 residues. With 6 bases removed from V and 2 bases from J, the gap between germline ends came to 7 bases.

Many counts were recorded for this clonotype. The chain couples TRBV28 to TRBJ2-7; 7 nucleotides match TRBD2. Looked up from germline, CDR1 is MDHEN and CDR2 is SYDVKM. The V and J ends lost 4 bases and 2 bases, in that order; junction bases with no gene match: 11. The CDR3 sequence is 16 residues long. CDR3 nucleotides: TGTGCCAGCAGTTGGGACGGGAGGATAGGCGCCTACGAGCAGTACTTC. This codes for CASSWDGRIGAYEQYF.

This clonotype came up many times. The chain joins TRBV28 to TRBJ2-5, with 7 bases that match TRBD2. Germline V gene sequence: CDR1 MDHEN, CDR2 SYDVKM. The length of the CDR3 is 14 residues. With 5 bases clipped from V and 4 bases from J, the junction kept 7 bases outside the gene matches. The CDR3, as DNA: TGTGCCAGCAGTACGCGGGGGAGAGGAGAGACCCAGTACTTC. Amino acids: CASSTRGRGETQYF.

This clonotype was counted many times. The V gene is TRBV5-5, the J gene TRBJ2-1; TRBD2 matches 8 bases. Germline CDR1 and CDR2: SGHKS and YYEKEE (reference sequence). The CDR3 contains 14 residues. Trimming cost V 1 base and J 10 bases; bases outside gene matches: 7. CDR3 sequence reads: CASSLLRGAEEQFF. CDR3 DNA: TGTGCCAGCAGCTTGTTGCGGGGGGCCGAGGAGCAGTTCTTC.

This clonotype was found many times. V gene TRBV20-1 combines with J gene TRBJ2-1; no definite D call. Germline lookup yields CDR1 DFQATT and CDR2 SNEGSKA (reference sequence). The CDR3 is 14 amino acids. The V gene lost 3 bases and the J gene lost 2 bases, with 11 bases spanning the gap. The CDR3 loop reads CSARSQDPYNEQFF. CDR3 sequence (DNA): TGCAGTGCTAGGTCCCAGGATCCCTACAATGAGCAGTTCTTC.

This clonotype rates as medium-sized. The chain employs TRBV29-1 and TRBJ2-3; the match to TRBD1 covers 8 bases. This CDR3 has 16 amino acids. V gave up 0 bases and J gave up 6 bases; unmatched junction bases: 11. Germline CDR1 is SQVTM and CDR2 is ANQGSEA. The CDR3: CSVEETTGGKRDTQYF. As DNA, the CDR3 is TGCAGCGTTGAAGAGACCACAGGGGGTAAAAGGGATACGCAGTATTTT.